This TCR beta chain derives from a study of blood T cell repertoires in COVID-19. Study summary: T cells, B-cell-depleted T cells, or PBMCs supplied cDNA or gDNA.

Losses at the gene ends were 5 bases for V and 6 bases for J; bases not matched to a gene: 16. CDR1 is SGHRS, CDR2 YFSETQ, per germline. The CDR3 is 18 amino acids. In the study's own analysis: Estimation of nucleated cell counts was performed using reference gene primer amplification. The protocol was immunoSEQ multiplex PCR, while the TCRdb copy is restricted to in-frame clones and leaves out a portion. The DNA was the basis for D and trimming; V, J and clone size are from that table. The profile covers approximately 70,000 clones, with around 80% appearing a single time and around 10% taken by the ten largest.

The chain has TRBV5-1 and TRBJ2-5, with TRBD2 identical over 13 bases. The sample consisted of peripheral blood. The source of this sequence is a woman aged 80 or over with acute or convalescent COVID-19. CDR3 nucleotide sequence: TGCGCCAGCAGGGGATCCGGGACTAGCGGGGAGGAACCCCAGACCCAGTACTTC. This gives the protein CASRGSGTSGEEPQTQYF.